The clone carrying this TCR beta chain occurred a few times. The material for each subset, its genomic DNA, was split evenly across several immunoSEQ plates. Assay: immunoSEQ multiplex PCR; the TCRdb copy retains only in-frame clones and omits some. The data contain 190,000 or so clones, over 50% of them singletons. The record originates from a study of shared clonotypes between healthy human individuals. Participating donors were healthy, HIV-negative adults free of recent acute infections or vaccinations. The CDR3 runs to 13 residues. V dropped 4 bases and J dropped 7 bases, with 13 bases sitting between them. In germline, CDR1 is MNHNS, CDR2 SASEGT.

What was sequenced was memory CD4+ T cells sorted from blood. Described subset: CD45RA-negative fraction. This TCR was recovered from a man younger than 45 in good health. The rearrangement links TRBV6-1 to TRBJ1-2; D perhaps matches TRBD1 (6 bases). CDR3 protein: CASSALGGGGYTF. CDR3 bases: TGTGCCAGCAGTGCCTTGGGGGGCGGTGGCTACACCTTC.